Listed below are T cell receptor beta chains from one sample, sequenced in a study of PD-1 blockade in classical Hodgkin lymphoma. TCRdb keeps only in-frame clones here, not all; method: immunoSEQ multiplex PCR. Seen here are around 22,000 clones, about four fifths observed once, and the top ten hold roughly 15%. Material: peripheral blood mononuclear cells (PBMCs), obtained before the second cycle of nivolumab. All receptors come from a human donor with classical Hodgkin lymphoma. The CDR3 runs from the conserved cysteine through the conserved F or W. Each record gives: J gene, D gene, V gene, clone size, CDR3 protein, CDR3 DNA. The D gene is left open where the match is weak. Where a row states a size, it is once, few, many or the class of an expanded clone; other rows omit it.

>TRBJ2-7|-|TRBV9|-
CASSVTSSYEQYF
TGTGCCAGCAGCGTGACTAGTTCCTACGAGCAGTACTTC
>TRBJ1-4|TRBD1|TRBV4-3|-
CASSQDLDRVMEKLFF
TGCGCCAGCAGCCAAGATCTGGACAGGGTTATGGAAAAACTGTTTTTT
>TRBJ2-7|TRBD1|TRBV9|-
CASSAGTEFYEQYF
TGTGCCAGCAGCGCCGGGACAGAGTTCTACGAGCAGTACTTC
>TRBJ1-6|-|TRBV11-2|few
CASRVNLGGTLHF
TGTGCCAGCAGAGTTAACTTAGGGGGAACCCTCCACTTT
>TRBJ2-1|TRBD2|TRBV9|-
CASSAPSGSSYNEQFF
TGTGCCAGCAGCGCCCCTAGCGGGAGCTCCTACAATGAGCAGTTCTTC
>TRBJ2-3|-|TRBV9|-
CASSGGGQRTDTQYF
TGTGCCAGCAGTGGAGGGGGACAGCGCACAGATACGCAGTATTTT
>TRBJ1-2|TRBD1|TRBV13|-
CASSLAGTVYNYGYTF
TGTGCCAGCAGCTTAGCCGGGACAGTTTATAACTATGGCTACACCTTC
>TRBJ1-1|TRBD1|TRBV2|once
CASSERTGTNTEAFF
TGTGCCAGCAGTGAAAGGACAGGGACGAACACTGAAGCTTTCTTT
>TRBJ1-2|-|TRBV5-1|-
CASSLTGFGYGYTF
TGCGCCAGCAGCTTAACCGGGTTTGGCTATGGCTACACCTTC
>TRBJ1-1|-|TRBV7-2|-
CASSLDHVF
TGTGCCAGCAGCTTAGATCATGTCTTT
>TRBJ1-4|-|TRBV11-2|-
CASSLATAGVNEKLFF
TGTGCCAGCAGCTTAGCTACCGCGGGAGTTAATGAAAAACTGTTTTTT
>TRBJ2-7|TRBD1|TRBV18|medium-sized
CASSPHRWDSLFNYEQYF
TGTGCCAGCTCACCGCACCGTTGGGACAGCCTCTTTAACTACGAGCAGTACTTC
>TRBJ2-3|-|TRBV5-1|-
CASSSNIGSPDTQYF
TGCGCCAGCAGCTCGAATATAGGGTCCCCAGATACGCAGTATTTT
>TRBJ2-7|TRBD2|TRBV4-1|once
CASSLRGDPYEQYF
TGCGCCAGCAGCCTCCGGGGGGACCCCTACGAGCAGTACTTC
>TRBJ1-6|-|TRBV2|-
CASSIRASRSNSPLHF
TGTGCCAGCAGTATTCGGGCCTCTCGTAGTAATTCACCCCTCCACTTT
>TRBJ2-1|TRBD2|TRBV18|few
CASSLGTSRYNEQFF
TGTGCCAGCTCACTCGGGACTAGCAGATACAATGAGCAGTTCTTC
>TRBJ2-7|-|TRBV30|-
CAWGLRDEQYF
TGTGCCTGGGGACTGAGGGACGAGCAGTACTTC
>TRBJ1-1|-|TRBV29-1|once
CSVERSSRGGNTEAFF
TGCAGCGTTGAAAGGAGCAGCCGTGGTGGGAACACTGAAGCTTTCTTT
>TRBJ1-1|TRBD1|TRBV28|-
CASSFTGTGVSNTEAFF
TGTGCCAGCAGTTTTACCGGGACAGGGGTTTCGAACACTGAAGCTTTCTTT
>TRBJ2-1|TRBD2|TRBV11-2|-
CASSKTSGSGNEQFF
TGTGCCAGCAGCAAGACTAGCGGGAGTGGCAATGAGCAGTTCTTC
>TRBJ1-5|TRBD1|TRBV18|-
CASSQNDRASNQPQHF
TGTGCCAGCTCACAAAACGACAGGGCCAGCAATCAGCCCCAGCATTTT